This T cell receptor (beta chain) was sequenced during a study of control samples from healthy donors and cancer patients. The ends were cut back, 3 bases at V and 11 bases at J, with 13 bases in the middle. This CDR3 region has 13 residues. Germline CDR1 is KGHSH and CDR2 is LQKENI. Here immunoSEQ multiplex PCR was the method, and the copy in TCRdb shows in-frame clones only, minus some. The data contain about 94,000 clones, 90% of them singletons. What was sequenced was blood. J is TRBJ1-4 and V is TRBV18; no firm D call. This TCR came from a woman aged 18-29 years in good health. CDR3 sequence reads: CASSPPVGRKLFF. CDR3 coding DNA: TGTGCCAGCTCACCGCCTGTGGGCCGGAAACTGTTTTTT.